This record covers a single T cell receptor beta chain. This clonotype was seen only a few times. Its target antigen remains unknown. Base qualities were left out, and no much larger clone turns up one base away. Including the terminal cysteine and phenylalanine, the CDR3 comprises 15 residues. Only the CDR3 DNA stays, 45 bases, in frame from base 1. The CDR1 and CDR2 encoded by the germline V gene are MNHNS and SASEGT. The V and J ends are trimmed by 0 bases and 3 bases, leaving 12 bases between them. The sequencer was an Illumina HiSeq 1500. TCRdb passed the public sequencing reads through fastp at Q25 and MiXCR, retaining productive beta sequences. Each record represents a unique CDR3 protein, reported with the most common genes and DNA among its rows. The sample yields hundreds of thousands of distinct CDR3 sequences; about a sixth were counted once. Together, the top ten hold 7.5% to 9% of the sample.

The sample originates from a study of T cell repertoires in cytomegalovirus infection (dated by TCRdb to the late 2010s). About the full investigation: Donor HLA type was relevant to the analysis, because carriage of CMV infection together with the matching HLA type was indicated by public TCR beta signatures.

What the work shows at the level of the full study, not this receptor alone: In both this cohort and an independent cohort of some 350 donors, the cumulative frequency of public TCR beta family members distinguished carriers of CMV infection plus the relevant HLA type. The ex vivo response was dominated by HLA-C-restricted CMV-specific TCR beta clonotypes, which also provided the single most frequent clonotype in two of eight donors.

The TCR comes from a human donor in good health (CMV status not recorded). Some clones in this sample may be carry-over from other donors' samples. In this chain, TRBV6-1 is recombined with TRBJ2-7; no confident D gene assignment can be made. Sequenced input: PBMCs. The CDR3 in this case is CASSEAGVPYYEQYF. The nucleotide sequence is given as TGTGCCAGCAGTGAAGCTGGGGTCCCCTACTACGAGCAGTACTTC.